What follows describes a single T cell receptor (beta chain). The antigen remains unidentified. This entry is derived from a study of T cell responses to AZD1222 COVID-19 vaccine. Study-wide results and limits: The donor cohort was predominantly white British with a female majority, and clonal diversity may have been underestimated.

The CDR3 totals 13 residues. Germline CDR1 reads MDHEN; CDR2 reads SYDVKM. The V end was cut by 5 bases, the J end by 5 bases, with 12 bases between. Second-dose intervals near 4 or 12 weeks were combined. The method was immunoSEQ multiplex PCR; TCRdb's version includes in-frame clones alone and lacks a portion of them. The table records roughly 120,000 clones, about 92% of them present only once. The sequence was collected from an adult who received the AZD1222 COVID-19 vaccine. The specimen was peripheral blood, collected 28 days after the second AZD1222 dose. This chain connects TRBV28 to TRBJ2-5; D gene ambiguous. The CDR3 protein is CASSPADSETQYF. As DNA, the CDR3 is TGTGCCAGCAGTCCAGCCGACTCGGAGACCCAGTACTTC.